This entry lists 32 T cell receptor beta chains sequenced from one sample in a study of sequential checkpoint blockade in melanoma. Generated by immunoSEQ multiplex PCR, the TCRdb table keeps only in-frame clones and is missing some. This sample carries 30,000 to 40,000 clones, about four fifths of them seen once, and the ten largest clones take 5.5% to 7%. The treatment was: randomized to nivolumab then ipilimumab (arm A) or the reverse (arm B). The sample here was CD8+ T cells sorted from blood (inferred from file names), taken from a patient given nivolumab and ipilimumab in sequence. The receptors here all came from a human donor with melanoma.

The CDR3 reads CAWRGGLAGGTDTQYF. CDR3 bases: TGTGCCTGGAGGGGGGGACTAGCGGGGGGCACAGATACGCAGTATTTT. The rearrangement links TRBV30 to TRBJ2-3; 14 nucleotides align to TRBD2. The CDR3 loop spans 16 amino acids. Germline V gene lookup returns CDR1 GTSNPN and CDR2 SVGIG (reference sequence). J gave up 1 base and V 3 bases, and 3 bases lay outside the gene matches.

The chain employs TRBV28 and TRBJ2-7, with D possibly matching TRBD2 (6 bases). The CDR3 has 13 residues. CDR1 and CDR2 (germline): MDHEN, SYDVKM. Between the trimmed V and J ends, which lost 4 bases and 5 bases, there was a span of 12 bases. CDR3 sequence: CASSSRDFDEQYF. The DNA of the CDR3 is TGTGCCAGCAGTTCAAGGGACTTCGACGAGCAGTACTTC.

The rearrangement joins TRBV27 to TRBJ2-2; possible D gene TRBD1, 6 bases. Germline CDR1 is MNHEY and CDR2 is SMNVEV (reference sequence). This CDR3 comprises 14 residues. V lost 5 bases and J 2 bases, leaving 9 bases between the germline ends. CDR3 sequence (DNA): TGTGCCAGCAGTCCCGGGACAAACACCGGGGAGCTGTTTTTT. It specifies CASSPGTNTGELFF.

The chain carries TRBV4-1 and TRBJ2-2, with 9 bases lining up with TRBD1. With V trimmed by 6 bases and J by 6 bases, 8 bases remained unmatched. The CDR3 totals 15 residues. Germline CDR1 MGHRA, CDR2 YSYEKL. In DNA, the CDR3 is TGCGCCAGCAGGGCCGGGACAGGGTTTCCCGGGGAGCTGTTTTTT. It is translated as CASRAGTGFPGELFF.

This clone was seen a single time. The gene calls are TRBV5-5 and TRBJ2-7; D is possibly TRBD2 (6 bases). Germline-derived CDR1 and CDR2 are SGHKS and YYEKEE (reference sequence). This CDR3 has 14 residues. V was clipped by 4 bases and J by 3 bases, with 14 bases between them. This CDR3 is CASSPSSVLYEQYF. Written as DNA, the CDR3 is TGTGCCAGCAGCCCCTCTAGCGTTCTCTACGAGCAGTACTTC.

J is TRBJ1-2 and V is TRBV5-1; 8 nucleotides line up with TRBD1. Germline CDR1 reads SGHRS; CDR2 reads YFSETQ. This CDR3 has 13 residues. The ends lost 6 bases at V and 3 bases at J; junction bases unmatched: 4. CDR3 in DNA: TGCGCCAGCACTCAGGGGGCCTACTATGGCTACACCTTC. This codes for CASTQGAYYGYTF.

As regards this clone: A read error is possible here, since a much larger clone lies one base away. The rearrangement uses TRBV5-6 and TRBJ2-7; tentatively, D is TRBD2 (6 bases). Germline CDR1 SGHDT, CDR2 YYEEEE. This CDR3 is 13 amino acids long. Trimming shortened V by 0 bases and J by 2 bases, and 6 bases separated the two germline ends. The CDR3 bases are TGTGCCAGCAGCTTGGGCGGGACCTACGAGCAGTACTTC. Translating it yields CASSLGGTYEQYF.

This rearrangement joins TRBV29-1 to TRBJ2-2; tentative D call: TRBD1 (5 bases). Per the germline V gene, CDR1 is SQVTM and CDR2 is ANQGSEA. V shed 4 bases and J shed 2 bases, with 11 bases lying between them. The CDR3 has 14 amino acids. DNA for the CDR3: TGCAGCGTTGCTGCAGGGCCAAACACCGGGGAGCTGTTTTTT. This sequence encodes CSVAAGPNTGELFF.

The chain couples TRBV28 to TRBJ2-6; D gene uncertain. Germline CDR1 is MDHEN and CDR2 is SYDVKM. This CDR3 spans 15 amino acids. V was trimmed by 4 bases and J by 1 base, leaving 8 bases between them. The CDR3 region is CASSYTESGANVLTF. The DNA for the CDR3 is TGTGCCAGCAGTTATACAGAATCTGGGGCCAACGTCCTGACTTTC.

This chain connects TRBV14 to TRBJ2-5, with 10 bases lining up with TRBD2. The CDR3 runs 15 residues. Germline V gene sequence: CDR1 SGHDN, CDR2 FVKESK. V shed 2 bases and J 0 bases; nucleotides not matched to a gene: 0. CDR3 region: CASSQLAGDQETQYF. As DNA, the CDR3 is TGTGCCAGCAGCCAACTAGCGGGAGACCAAGAGACCCAGTACTTC.

The chain combines TRBV7-6 with TRBJ1-5; D is unresolved. The V and J ends lost 5 bases and 1 base respectively, with 15 bases between them. The CDR3 contains 16 residues. Germline CDR1 reads SGHVS; CDR2 reads FNYEAQ. Here the CDR3 reads CASSRLPDNSNQPQHF. CDR3 sequence (DNA): TGTGCCAGCAGCCGTTTGCCAGATAACAGCAATCAGCCCCAGCATTTT.

The rearrangement joins TRBV19 to TRBJ2-1, with 10 nucleotides matching TRBD2. V shed 7 bases, J shed 8 bases, and the junction held 5 bases outside the gene matches. The CDR3 is 13 amino acids. Germline V gives CDR1 LNHDA, CDR2 SQIVND (reference sequence). The chain's CDR3 is CASTWSGRDEQFF. CDR3 DNA sequence: TGTGCCAGTACCTGGAGCGGGAGGGATGAGCAGTTCTTC. The full variable domain, completed using reference TRBV19 and TRBJ2-1, is DGGITQSPKYLFRKEGQNVTLSCEQNLNHDAMYWYRQDPGQGLRLIYYSQIVNDFQKGDIAEGYSVSREKKESFPLTVTSAQKNPTAFYLCASTWSGRDEQFFGPGTRLTVL.

The chain employs TRBV4-1 and TRBJ2-3; 9 bases fit TRBD2. The CDR3 extends over 15 amino acids. Germline assignment: CDR1 MGHRA and CDR2 YSYEKL. The trim removed 0 bases at V and 4 bases at J, leaving 2 bases unmatched. This chain's CDR3 is CASSQERGGPDTQYF. The DNA for the CDR3 is TGCGCCAGCAGCCAAGAGCGGGGGGGCCCAGATACGCAGTATTTT.

This clone was recorded only once. This sequence joins TRBV27 and TRBJ2-5, with TRBD1 identical over 7 bases. Germline CDR1 and CDR2: MNHEY and SMNVEV (reference sequence). Germline trimming cut 8 bases from V and 0 bases from J; bases unmatched to any gene: 3. The CDR3 extends over 13 amino acids. CDR3 in DNA: TGTGCCAGCTCGGGACAGAACCAAGAGACCCAGTACTTC. Its translation: CASSGQNQETQYF.

This chain joins TRBV29-1 and TRBJ2-7; TRBD2 aligns across 12 bases. V was clipped by 5 bases and J by 6 bases; unmatched bases: 14. CDR3 length: 16 residues. Per germline, CDR1 SQVTM and CDR2 ANQGSEA. CDR3 in amino acids: CSVQDIWTSGEVEQYF. The CDR3 bases are TGCAGCGTTCAGGACATTTGGACTAGCGGGGAAGTCGAGCAGTACTTC.

The rearrangement links TRBV11-3 to TRBJ2-7, with D possibly TRBD1 on 6 matching bases. The V end was cut by 5 bases, the J end by 6 bases, with 11 bases between. CDR1 is SGHNT and CDR2 is YENEEA in the germline V gene. The CDR3 covers 12 residues. Written as DNA, the CDR3 is TGTGCCAGCAGCCCAGGGACAACCGAGCAGTACTTC. Its translation is CASSPGTTEQYF.

The chain recombines TRBV2 with TRBJ2-5; 7 bases fit TRBD1. Germline-derived CDR1 and CDR2 are SNHLY and FYNNEI. The CDR3 runs to 14 residues. J lost 5 bases, V lost 1 base, and 4 bases had no gene match. CDR3 loop: CASSEEGAYETQYF. The DNA for the CDR3 is TGTGCCAGCAGTGAAGAGGGGGCTTATGAGACCCAGTACTTC.

This rearrangement joins TRBV28 to TRBJ1-6; a possible D gene is TRBD1 (6 bases). Germline-derived CDR1 and CDR2 are MDHEN and SYDVKM. Trimming left V 5 bases short and J 4 bases short, with 21 bases between. The CDR3 spans 18 residues. CDR3 loop: CASSQTRRGGAYNSPLHF. CDR3 nucleotides: TGTGCCAGCAGTCAAACGAGGAGAGGGGGAGCTTATAATTCACCCCTCCACTTT.

Comment on this clone: This sequence is one base from a far larger clone and is likely a read error. V gene TRBV27 combines with J gene TRBJ2-7; 12 nucleotides match TRBD1. Germline V gene lookup returns CDR1 MNHEY and CDR2 SMNVEV (reference sequence). The length of the CDR3 is 16 residues. The CDR3 DNA reads as TGTGTCAGCAGTTTAGGGGACAGGGGGCTATCCTACGAGCAGTACTTC. Its protein is CVSSLGDRGLSYEQYF.

The chain recombines TRBV27 with TRBJ2-3; 11 bases map to TRBD1. This CDR3 has 18 amino acids. Germline CDR1 is MNHEY and CDR2 is SMNVEV (reference sequence). The J segment lost 0 bases and the V segment lost 5 bases, leaving 10 bases of the junction unmatched. CDR3 amino acids: CASSRPGQGGSSTDTQYF. The CDR3 nucleotides are TGTGCCAGCAGTCGGCCGGGACAGGGGGGCAGTAGCACAGATACGCAGTATTTT.

The chain combines TRBV5-1 with TRBJ2-7; 10 nucleotides align to TRBD1. J was trimmed by 3 bases and V by 2 bases; bases with no gene match: 2. The V gene's germline CDR1 is SGHRS and CDR2 YFSETQ. The CDR3 has 14 residues. The CDR3 DNA reads TGCGCCAGCAGCTTCGGGACAGGGGTCTACGAGCAGTACTTC. Translation: CASSFGTGVYEQYF.

The chain has TRBV28 and TRBJ1-2; 7 nucleotides agree with TRBD1. Germline CDR1 is MDHEN and CDR2 is SYDVKM. The CDR3 spans 15 residues. Trimming cost V 6 bases and J 2 bases; bases outside gene matches: 9. The CDR3 reads CASRLTTGRNYGYTF. Written as DNA, the CDR3 is TGTGCCAGCAGGCTAACGACAGGGCGCAACTATGGCTACACCTTC.

The V and J genes are TRBV5-4 and TRBJ1-4; perhaps TRBD1 as D (6 bases). The CDR3 is 15 amino acids. Germline V lookup: CDR1 SGHNT, CDR2 YYREEE (reference sequence). Trimming removed 0 bases at V and 8 bases at J, with 14 bases between. As DNA, the CDR3 is TGTGCCAGCAGCTTGGAGGGCAGGGGACCCGAAAAACTGTTTTTT. It encodes CASSLEGRGPEKLFF.

About this clone: One end of the junction varies from germline; a read error may be responsible. V usage is TRBV19 and J usage is TRBJ2-5; 7 nucleotides agree with TRBD1. CDR1 is LNHDA and CDR2 is SQIVND in the germline V gene (reference sequence). The CDR3 extends over 17 amino acids. The DNA for the CDR3 is TGTGCCAGTGGCAAGGAAGAAGGGGGCGAGACTGCAGAGACCCGGTACTTC. Amino acids: CASGKEEGGETAETRYF.

This chain uses TRBV7-6 with TRBJ2-7; 11 nucleotides match TRBD2. The junction had 5 bases not matched to a gene; V was cut back by 1 base and J by 3 bases. From germline, CDR1 is SGHVS and CDR2 FNYEAQ. The CDR3 runs to 16 residues. The CDR3 protein is CASSLEPSGRYYEQYF. CDR3 bases: TGTGCCAGCAGCTTAGAGCCTAGCGGGAGGTACTACGAGCAGTACTTC.

The chain joins TRBV30 to TRBJ2-7, with D maybe TRBD1 (5 bases). Germline V gene lookup returns CDR1 GTSNPN and CDR2 SVGIG (reference sequence). Between the trimmed V and J ends, which lost 1 base and 2 bases, there was a span of 9 bases. The CDR3 runs 13 residues. The CDR3 DNA is TGTGCCTGGAGTGAGGACATTACCTACGAGCAGTACTTC. As protein: CAWSEDITYEQYF.

The chain recombines TRBV28 with TRBJ2-7; D perhaps matches TRBD2 (6 bases). Trimming removed 5 bases from V and 0 bases from J, with 11 bases in between. This CDR3 comprises 14 residues. Per germline, CDR1 MDHEN and CDR2 SYDVKM. The CDR3 protein is CASSGDFSSYEQYF. CDR3 DNA: TGTGCCAGCAGTGGGGACTTCAGCTCCTACGAGCAGTACTTC.

The V and J genes are TRBV28 and TRBJ1-1; D call uncertain. Germline values: CDR1 MDHEN, CDR2 SYDVKM. Trimming removed 6 bases from V and 7 bases from J, with 18 bases in between. The CDR3 length is 14 residues. Written as DNA, the CDR3 is TGTGCCAGCAGCCCCCTCGGGTGGCAATTTGAAGCTTTCTTT. Translating it yields CASSPLGWQFEAFF.

The chain employs TRBV7-9 and TRBJ2-5; perhaps TRBD1 as D (6 bases). V gave up 2 bases and J gave up 5 bases, with 21 bases separating them. This CDR3 has 17 residues. Germline lookup yields CDR1 SEHNR and CDR2 FQNEAQ (reference sequence). The CDR3 region is CASSLIGGHLPGETQYF. In DNA, the CDR3 is TGTGCCAGCAGCTTAATTGGGGGACACCTCCCCGGGGAGACCCAGTACTTC.

This chain uses TRBV27 with TRBJ1-6; D is possibly TRBD1 (5 bases). The CDR3 extends over 15 amino acids. Germline V gene sequence: CDR1 MNHEY, CDR2 SMNVEV (reference sequence). Trimming took off 7 bases at V and 10 bases at J, with 20 bases between the two ends. The CDR3 reads CASTSSGGVDSPLHF. For the CDR3, the DNA is TGTGCCAGCACTTCCTCGGGAGGGGTGGACTCACCCCTCCACTTT.

The chain links TRBV27 to TRBJ2-7; TRBD2 matches 14 bases. Germline V gene data show CDR1 as MNHEY and CDR2 as SMNVEV (reference sequence). With V trimmed by 4 bases and J by 3 bases, 14 bases remained unmatched. The CDR3 extends over 19 amino acids. The DNA of the CDR3 is TGTGCCAGCAGTTGGGCAGGAAACCCGGGACTAGCGGGAGTCTACGAGCAGTACTTC. Its protein product is CASSWAGNPGLAGVYEQYF.

The V and J genes are TRBV28 and TRBJ2-5; 7 positions match TRBD1. V lost 5 bases to trimming and J lost 9 bases; unmatched junction nucleotides: 3. CDR3 size: 11 residues. The germline V gene encodes CDR1 MDHEN and CDR2 SYDVKM. The CDR3 coding sequence is TGTGCCAGCAGTACAGGGGCGGCCCAGTACTTC. It codes for CASSTGAAQYF.